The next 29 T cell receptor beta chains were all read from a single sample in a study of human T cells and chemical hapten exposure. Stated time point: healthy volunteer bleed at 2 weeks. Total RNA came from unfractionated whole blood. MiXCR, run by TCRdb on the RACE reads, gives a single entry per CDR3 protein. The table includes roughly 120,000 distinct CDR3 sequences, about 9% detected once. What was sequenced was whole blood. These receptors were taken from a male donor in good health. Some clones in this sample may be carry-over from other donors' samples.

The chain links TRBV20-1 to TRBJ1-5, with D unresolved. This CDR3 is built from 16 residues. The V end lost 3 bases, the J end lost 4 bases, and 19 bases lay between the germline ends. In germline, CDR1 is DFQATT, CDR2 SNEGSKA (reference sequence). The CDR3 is CSASPSGLPPNQPQHF. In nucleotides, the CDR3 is TGCAGTGCTAGCCCGAGTGGGTTACCGCCGAATCAGCCCCAGCATTTT.

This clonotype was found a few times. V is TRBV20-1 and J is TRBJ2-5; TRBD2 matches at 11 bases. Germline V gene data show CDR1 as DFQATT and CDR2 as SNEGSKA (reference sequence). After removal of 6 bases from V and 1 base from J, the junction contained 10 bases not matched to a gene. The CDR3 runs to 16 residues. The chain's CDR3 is CSANGGTSGPQETQYF. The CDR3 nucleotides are TGCAGTGCAAATGGCGGGACTAGCGGCCCCCAAGAGACCCAGTACTTC.

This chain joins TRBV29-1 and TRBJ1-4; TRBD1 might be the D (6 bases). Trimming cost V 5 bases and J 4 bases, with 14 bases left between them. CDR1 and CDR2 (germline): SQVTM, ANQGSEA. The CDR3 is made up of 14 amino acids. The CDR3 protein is CSVWGGQLNEKLFF. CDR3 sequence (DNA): TGCAGCGTTTGGGGAGGACAGCTTAATGAAAAACTGTTTTTT.

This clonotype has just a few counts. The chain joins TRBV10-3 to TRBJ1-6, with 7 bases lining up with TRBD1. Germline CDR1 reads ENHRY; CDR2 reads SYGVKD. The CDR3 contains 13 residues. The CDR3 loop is CALRGTENSPLHF. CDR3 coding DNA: TGTGCTCTCAGGGGGACAGAAAATTCACCCCTCCACTTT.

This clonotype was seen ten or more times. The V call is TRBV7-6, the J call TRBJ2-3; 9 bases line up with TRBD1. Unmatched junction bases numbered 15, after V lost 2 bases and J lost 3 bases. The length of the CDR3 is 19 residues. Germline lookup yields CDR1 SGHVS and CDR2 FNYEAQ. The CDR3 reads CASSLYLPGRTGATDTQYF. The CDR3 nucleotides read TGTGCCAGCAGCTTATATCTCCCAGGAAGGACAGGGGCAACAGATACGCAGTATTTT.

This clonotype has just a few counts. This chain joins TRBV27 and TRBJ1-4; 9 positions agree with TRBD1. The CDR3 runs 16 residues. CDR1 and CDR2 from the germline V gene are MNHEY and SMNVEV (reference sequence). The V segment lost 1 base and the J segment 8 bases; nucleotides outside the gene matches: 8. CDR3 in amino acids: CASSLFGDRVREKLFF. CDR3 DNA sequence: TGTGCCAGCAGTTTATTTGGGGACAGGGTACGAGAAAAACTGTTTTTT.

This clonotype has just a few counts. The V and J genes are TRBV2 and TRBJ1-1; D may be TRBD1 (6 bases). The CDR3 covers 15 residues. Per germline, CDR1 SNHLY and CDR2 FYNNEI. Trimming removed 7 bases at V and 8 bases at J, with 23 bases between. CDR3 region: CASITGGARGVEAFF. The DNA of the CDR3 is TGTGCCAGCATCACCGGGGGGGCCCGAGGGGTAGAAGCTTTCTTT.

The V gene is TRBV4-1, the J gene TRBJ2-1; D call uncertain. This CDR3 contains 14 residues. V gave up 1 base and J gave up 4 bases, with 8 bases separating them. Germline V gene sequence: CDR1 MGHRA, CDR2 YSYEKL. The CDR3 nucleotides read TGCGCCAGCAGCCAAGTAAGGGTATACAATGAGCAGTTCTTC. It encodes CASSQVRVYNEQFF.

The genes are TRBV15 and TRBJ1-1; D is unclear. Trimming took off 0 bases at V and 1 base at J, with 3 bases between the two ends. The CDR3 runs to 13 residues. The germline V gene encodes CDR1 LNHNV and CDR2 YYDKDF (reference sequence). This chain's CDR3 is CATSREGNTEAFF. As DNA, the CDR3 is TGTGCCACCAGCAGAGAGGGGAACACTGAAGCTTTCTTT.

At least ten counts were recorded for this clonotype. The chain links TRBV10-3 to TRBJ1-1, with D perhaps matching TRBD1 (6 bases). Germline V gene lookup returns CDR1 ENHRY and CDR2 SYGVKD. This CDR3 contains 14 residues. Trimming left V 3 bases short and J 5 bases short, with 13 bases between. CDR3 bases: TGTGCCATCAGTGACAACAGGGTTGGAACTGAAGCTTTCTTT. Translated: CAISDNRVGTEAFF.

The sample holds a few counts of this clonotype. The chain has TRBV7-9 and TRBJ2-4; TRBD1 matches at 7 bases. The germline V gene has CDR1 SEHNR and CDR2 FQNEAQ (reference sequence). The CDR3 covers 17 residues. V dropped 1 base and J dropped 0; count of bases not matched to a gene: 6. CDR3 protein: CASSLDTGALAKNIQYF. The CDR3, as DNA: TGTGCCAGCAGCTTAGACACAGGGGCCCTAGCCAAAAACATTCAGTACTTC.

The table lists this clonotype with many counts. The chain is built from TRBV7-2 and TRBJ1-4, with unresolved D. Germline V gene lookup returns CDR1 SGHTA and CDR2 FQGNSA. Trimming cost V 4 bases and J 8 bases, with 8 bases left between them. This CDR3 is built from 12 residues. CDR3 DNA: TGTGCCAGCAGCTCCCTAGGAGAAAAACTGTTTTTT. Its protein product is CASSSLGEKLFF.

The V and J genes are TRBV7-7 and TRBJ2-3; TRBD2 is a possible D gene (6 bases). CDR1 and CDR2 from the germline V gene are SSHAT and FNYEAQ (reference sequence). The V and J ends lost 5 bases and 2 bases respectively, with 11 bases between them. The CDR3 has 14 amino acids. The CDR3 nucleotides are TGTGCCAGCAGCCGACTAGGATTCACAGATACGCAGTATTTT. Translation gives CASSRLGFTDTQYF. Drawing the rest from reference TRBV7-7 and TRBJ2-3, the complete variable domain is GAGVSQSPRYKVTKRGQDVTLRCDPISSHATLYWYQQALGQGPEFLTYFNYEAQPDKSGLPSDRFSAERPEGSISTLTIQRTEQRDSAMYRCASSRLGFTDTQYFGPGTRLTVL.

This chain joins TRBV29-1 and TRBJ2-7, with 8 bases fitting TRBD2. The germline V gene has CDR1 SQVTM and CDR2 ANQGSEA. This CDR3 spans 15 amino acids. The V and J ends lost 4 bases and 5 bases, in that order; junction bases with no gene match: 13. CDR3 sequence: CSVVLPVGLGDEQYF. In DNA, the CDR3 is TGCAGCGTTGTCCTCCCCGTGGGACTAGGCGACGAGCAGTACTTC.

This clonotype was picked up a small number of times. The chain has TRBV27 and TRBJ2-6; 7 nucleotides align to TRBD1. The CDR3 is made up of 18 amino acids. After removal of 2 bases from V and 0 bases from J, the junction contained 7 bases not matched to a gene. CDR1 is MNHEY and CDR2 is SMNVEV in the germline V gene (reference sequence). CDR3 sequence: CASSLEGTAHSGANVLTF. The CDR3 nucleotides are TGTGCCAGCAGTTTAGAGGGGACAGCGCACTCTGGGGCCAACGTCCTGACTTTC.

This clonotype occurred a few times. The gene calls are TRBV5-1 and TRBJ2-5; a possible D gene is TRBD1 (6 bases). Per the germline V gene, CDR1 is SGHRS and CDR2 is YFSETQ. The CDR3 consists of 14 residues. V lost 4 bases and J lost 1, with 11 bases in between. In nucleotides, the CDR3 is TGCGCCAGCAGCAGAGGACAGATCCAAGAGACCCAGTACTTC. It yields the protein CASSRGQIQETQYF.

This CDR3 reads CASTRTARNQPQHF. CDR3 nucleotide sequence: TGTGCCAGCACAAGGACAGCCCGCAATCAGCCCCAGCATTTT. The V and J genes are TRBV12-3 or TRBV12-4 and TRBJ1-5, with D possibly TRBD1 on 6 matching bases. The CDR3 is 14 residues long. Trimming cost V 7 bases and J 2 bases, with 12 bases left between them.

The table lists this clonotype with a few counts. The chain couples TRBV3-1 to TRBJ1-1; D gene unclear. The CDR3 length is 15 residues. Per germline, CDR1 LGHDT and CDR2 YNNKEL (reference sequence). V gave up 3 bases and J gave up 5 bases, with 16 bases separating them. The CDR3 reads CASSQTKGAVTEAFF. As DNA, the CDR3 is TGTGCCAGCAGCCAGACAAAGGGAGCCGTAACTGAAGCTTTCTTT.

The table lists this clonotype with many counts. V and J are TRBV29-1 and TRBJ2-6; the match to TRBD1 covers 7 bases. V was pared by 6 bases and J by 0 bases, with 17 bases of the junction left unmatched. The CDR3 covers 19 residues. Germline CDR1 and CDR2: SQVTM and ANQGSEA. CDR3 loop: CSVETPTGTADSGANVLTF. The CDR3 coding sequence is TGCAGCGTCGAGACCCCGACCGGGACAGCAGACTCTGGGGCCAACGTCCTGACTTTC.

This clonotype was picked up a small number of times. The chain's CDR3 is CVSSPGGRQETQYF. In DNA form, the CDR3 reads TGTGTCAGTTCCCCGGGGGGGCGTCAAGAGACCCAGTACTTC. J is TRBJ2-5 and V is TRBV7-8; 8 bases are shared with TRBD2. This CDR3 is 14 amino acids long. Germline V gene data show CDR1 as SGHVS and CDR2 as FQNEAQ.

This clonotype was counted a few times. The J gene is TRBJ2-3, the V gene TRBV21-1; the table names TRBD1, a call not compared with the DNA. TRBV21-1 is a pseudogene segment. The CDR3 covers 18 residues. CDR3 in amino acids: CASSKYGTSGTVADTQYF. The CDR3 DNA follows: TGTGCCAGCAGCAAGTATGGCACATCCGGGACAGTGGCAGATACGCAGTATTTT.

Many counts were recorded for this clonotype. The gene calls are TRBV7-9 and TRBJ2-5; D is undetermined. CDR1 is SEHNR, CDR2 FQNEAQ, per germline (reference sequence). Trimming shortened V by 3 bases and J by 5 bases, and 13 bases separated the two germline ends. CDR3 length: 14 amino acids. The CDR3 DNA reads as TGTGCCAGCAGCTTTTCCGGGTTTATCGAGACCCAGTACTTC. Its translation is CASSFSGFIETQYF.

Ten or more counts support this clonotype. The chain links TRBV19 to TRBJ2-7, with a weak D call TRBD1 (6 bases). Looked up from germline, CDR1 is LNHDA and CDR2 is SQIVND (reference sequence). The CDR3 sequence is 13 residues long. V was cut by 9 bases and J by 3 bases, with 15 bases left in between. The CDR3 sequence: CASSTGTNYEQYF. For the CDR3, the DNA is TGTGCCAGCAGCACCGGGACAAACTACGAGCAGTACTTC.

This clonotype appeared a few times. CDR3: CASSYGAGQETQYF. The DNA for the CDR3 is TGTGCCAGCAGTTACGGGGCGGGGCAAGAGACCCAGTACTTC. V gene TRBV6-5 combines with J gene TRBJ2-5; tentatively, D is TRBD2 (6 bases). Germline assignment: CDR1 MNHEY and CDR2 SVGAGI. The V end was cut by 2 bases, the J end by 2 bases, with 9 bases between. This CDR3 is 14 amino acids long.

DNA for the CDR3: TGTGCCAGCAGCTTAGGCCGCGGGGTCTACGAGCAGTACTTC. Amino acid sequence: CASSLGRGVYEQYF. The chain has TRBV7-8 and TRBJ2-7; D possibly corresponds to TRBD2 (6 bases). The CDR3 spans 14 residues. Deletions cut 1 base from V and 3 bases from J, with 10 bases between. CDR1 is SGHVS, CDR2 FQNEAQ, per germline. Full variable domain (remainder filled in from reference TRBV7-8 and TRBJ2-7): GAGVSQSPRYKVAKRGQDVALRCDPISGHVSLFWYQQALGQGPEFLTYFQNEAQLDKSGLPSDRFFAERPEGSVSTLKIQRTQQEDSAVYLCASSLGRGVYEQYFGPGTRLTVT.

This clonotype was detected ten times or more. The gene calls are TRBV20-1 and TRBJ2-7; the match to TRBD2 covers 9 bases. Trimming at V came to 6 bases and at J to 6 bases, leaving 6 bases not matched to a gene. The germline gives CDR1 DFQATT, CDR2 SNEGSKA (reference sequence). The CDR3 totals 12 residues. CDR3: CSARLAGSEQYF. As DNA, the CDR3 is TGCAGTGCGCGTCTAGCGGGAAGCGAGCAGTACTTC.

CDR3 amino acids: CSARRTTNTEAFF. The CDR3 coding sequence is TGCAGTGCTAGACGGACAACGAACACTGAAGCTTTCTTT. The chain combines TRBV20-1 with TRBJ1-1, with D tentatively TRBD1 (5 bases). Trimming cost V 2 bases and J 1 base, with 8 bases left between them. The CDR3 has 13 residues. The germline gives CDR1 DFQATT, CDR2 SNEGSKA (reference sequence).

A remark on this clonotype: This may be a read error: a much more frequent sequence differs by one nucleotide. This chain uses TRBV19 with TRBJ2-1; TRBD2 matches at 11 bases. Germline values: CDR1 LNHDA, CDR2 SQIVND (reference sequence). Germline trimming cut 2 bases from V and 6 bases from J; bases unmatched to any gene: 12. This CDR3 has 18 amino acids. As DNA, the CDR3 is TGTGCCAGTAGTATAAGGGGACTAGCGGAAGTTAAAACCAATGAGCAGTTCTTC. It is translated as CASSIRGLAEVKTNEQFF. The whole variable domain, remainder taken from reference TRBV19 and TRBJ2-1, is DGGITQSPKYLFRKEGQNVTLSCEQNLNHDAMYWYRQDPGQGLRLIYYSQIVNDFQKGDIAEGYSVSREKKESFPLTVTSAQKNPTAFYLCASSIRGLAEVKTNEQFFGPGTRLTVL.

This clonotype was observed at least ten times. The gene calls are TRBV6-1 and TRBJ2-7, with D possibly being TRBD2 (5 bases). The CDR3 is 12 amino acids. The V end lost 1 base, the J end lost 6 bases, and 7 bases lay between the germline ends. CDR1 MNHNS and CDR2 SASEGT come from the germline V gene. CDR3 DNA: TGTGCCAGCAGTGAAGTTGGAGGCGAGCAGTACTTC. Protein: CASSEVGGEQYF.